One and the same sample provided the 22 T cell receptor beta chains below, sequenced in a study of T cell responses to AZD1222 COVID-19 vaccine. Data came from immunoSEQ multiplex PCR; TCRdb stores just in-frame clones and leaves some out. The profile shows tens of thousands of clones, 85% to 90% of them singletons. Material: peripheral blood, obtained on day 0 of AZD1222 vaccination. These receptor sequences come from an adult in good health.

The J gene is TRBJ1-5, the V gene TRBV27; 7 nucleotides align to TRBD1. Trimming removed 2 bases from V and 6 bases from J; junction bases left unmatched: 4. The CDR3 consists of 14 residues. Germline CDR1 is MNHEY and CDR2 is SMNVEV (reference sequence). The CDR3 region has the DNA TGTGCCAGCAGTTTAGTCCAGGGGGGTCAGCCCCAGCATTTT. Its translation: CASSLVQGGQPQHF.

V usage is TRBV10-2 and J usage is TRBJ1-3; D ambiguous. Germline CDR1 reads WSHSY; CDR2 reads SAAADI. The CDR3 runs to 12 residues. V was trimmed by 8 bases and J by 8 bases, leaving 13 bases between them. The CDR3, as DNA: TGCGCCAGCTGGCCGACGGGAGACACCATATATTTT. This encodes CASWPTGDTIYF.

V is TRBV19 and J is TRBJ1-5; D is perhaps TRBD1 (5 bases). V shed 8 bases and J shed 0 bases, with 14 bases lying between them. The CDR3 spans 15 residues. The germline gives CDR1 LNHDA, CDR2 SQIVND (reference sequence). The CDR3 protein is CASSRGGNSNQPQHF. CDR3 nucleotide sequence: TGTGCCAGTTCCCGGGGGGGAAATAGCAATCAGCCCCAGCATTTT.

The chain couples TRBV2 to TRBJ2-5; D call uncertain. V was trimmed by 4 bases and J by 3 bases, leaving 6 bases between them. CDR3 length equals 12 residues. Germline loops: CDR1 SNHLY, CDR2 FYNNEI. DNA for the CDR3: TGTGCCAGCAGTGGGACCGAAGAGACCCAGTACTTC. Encoded protein: CASSGTEETQYF. The full variable domain, completed using reference TRBV2 and TRBJ2-5, is EPEVTQTPSHQVTQMGQEVILRCVPISNHLYFYWYRQILGQKVEFLVSFYNNEISEKSEIFDDQFSVERPDGSNFTLKIRSTKLEDSAMYFCASSGTEETQYFGPGTRLLVL.

This sequence joins TRBV3-1 (or the pseudogene TRBV3-2) and TRBJ1-2; D gene uncertain. Germline V gene sequence: CDR1 LGHDT, CDR2 YNNKEL (reference sequence). This CDR3 comprises 16 residues. V lost 0 bases to trimming and J lost 6 bases, with 17 bases between them. CDR3 DNA sequence: TGTGCCAGCAGCCAAGATTGGAGGGTATCTGAGCATGGCTACACCTTC. It codes for CASSQDWRVSEHGYTF.

The chain uses TRBV18 and TRBJ2-7, with 9 bases fitting TRBD1. J gave up 3 bases and V 1 base, and 1 base lay outside the gene matches. The CDR3 runs 14 residues. From germline, CDR1 is KGHSH and CDR2 LQKENI. CDR3 DNA: TGTGCCAGCTCACCACGACAGGGGGACTACGAGCAGTACTTC. As protein: CASSPRQGDYEQYF.

The chain employs TRBV12-3 or TRBV12-4 and TRBJ1-2; D unclear. The CDR3 is 12 amino acids. Deletions cut 3 bases from V and 6 bases from J, with 8 bases between. CDR3 DNA: TGTGCCAGCAGTTTCTATACGGATGGCTACACCTTC. Protein sequence: CASSFYTDGYTF.

The rearrangement links TRBV6-2 or TRBV6-3 to TRBJ1-2, with 7 bases matching TRBD1. CDR3 length equals 16 residues. V shed 2 bases, J shed 3 bases, and the junction held 9 bases outside the gene matches. CDR1 and CDR2 from the germline V gene are MNHEY and SVGEGT. The CDR3 region is CASSYGGQNGDYGYTF. Written as DNA, the CDR3 is TGTGCCAGCAGTTACGGGGGACAGAATGGGGACTATGGCTACACCTTC.

V gene TRBV9 combines with J gene TRBJ1-2; no clear D. V was shortened by 4 bases and J by 1 base, with 14 bases between the two germline ends. CDR3 length: 15 amino acids. Germline CDR1 is SGDLS and CDR2 is YYNGEE. The CDR3 spells CASSLGRGFNYGYTF. CDR3 nucleotides: TGTGCCAGCAGCCTCGGACGGGGATTTAACTATGGCTACACCTTC.

V and J are TRBV12-5 and TRBJ1-1, with 7 bases aligning to TRBD1. In germline, CDR1 is LGHNT, CDR2 FRNRAP. After removal of 4 bases from V and 4 bases from J, the junction contained 21 bases not matched to a gene. The CDR3 length is 19 residues. The CDR3 reads CASGSPPLRTLTGSTEAFF. The CDR3 bases are TGTGCTAGTGGTTCCCCACCTCTTAGGACCCTGACAGGGAGCACTGAAGCTTTCTTT. Full variable domain (outside the CDR3, taken from reference TRBV12-5 and TRBJ1-1): DARVTQTPRHKVTEMGQEVTMRCQPILGHNTVFWYRQTMMQGLELLAYFRNRAPLDDSGMPKDRFSAEMPDATLATLKIQPSEPRDSAVYFCASGSPPLRTLTGSTEAFFGQGTRLTVV.

The rearrangement uses TRBV20-1 and TRBJ2-3; TRBD2 aligns across 9 bases. Germline CDR1 and CDR2: DFQATT and SNEGSKA (reference sequence). After removal of 6 bases from V and 8 bases from J, the junction contained 3 bases not matched to a gene. This CDR3 spans 11 amino acids. CDR3 sequence: CSASLAGTQYF. Here the CDR3 DNA reads TGCAGTGCGTCACTAGCGGGTACGCAGTATTTT.

J is TRBJ1-5 and V is TRBV6-1; D may be TRBD1 (5 bases). V lost 2 bases, J lost 4 bases, and 6 bases lay in between. Germline V gene sequence: CDR1 MNHNS, CDR2 SASEGT. The CDR3 sequence is 13 residues long. The CDR3 DNA reads as TGTGCCAGCAGTGAATACAGGAATCAGCCCCAGCATTTT. This translates into CASSEYRNQPQHF.

The chain uses TRBV6-4 and TRBJ1-2, with 8 bases fitting TRBD1. The CDR3 runs to 15 residues. CDR1 and CDR2 (germline): MRHNA, SNTAGT. V shed 3 bases and J 2 bases; nucleotides not matched to a gene: 5. CDR3 DNA sequence: TGTGCCAGCAGTGAGAGGGCAGGGGGCAACTATGGCTACACCTTC. It yields the protein CASSERAGGNYGYTF.

A single count supports this clone. This rearrangement joins TRBV5-4 to TRBJ2-1; 8 nucleotides align to TRBD1. Germline V gives CDR1 SGHNT, CDR2 YYREEE (reference sequence). CDR3 length equals 16 residues. The ends lost 4 bases at V and 3 bases at J; junction bases unmatched: 9. The CDR3 loop reads CASSVFGQGNYNEQFF. CDR3 DNA: TGTGCCAGCAGCGTATTCGGACAGGGAAACTACAATGAGCAGTTCTTC. Based on the CDR3 plus reference TRBV5-4 and TRBJ2-1, the full variable domain is ETGVTQSPTHLIKTRGQQVTLRCSSQSGHNTVSWYQQALGQGPQFIFQYYREEENGRGNFPPRFSGLQFPNYSSELNVNALELDDSALYLCASSVFGQGNYNEQFFGPGTRLTVL.

V and J are TRBV4-1 and TRBJ2-7; D may match TRBD1 or TRBD2 (5 bases each). The CDR3 covers 14 residues. Trimming removed 3 bases at V and 1 base at J, with 10 bases between. Germline V lookup: CDR1 MGHRA, CDR2 YSYEKL. CDR3 residues: CASSQGTASYEQYF. The CDR3 DNA sequence: TGCGCCAGCAGCCAGGGGACCGCTTCCTACGAGCAGTACTTC.

The V call is TRBV20-1, the J call TRBJ2-7, with 7 nucleotides matching TRBD2. Trimming at V came to 5 bases and at J to 4 bases, leaving 2 bases not matched to a gene. The CDR3 covers 11 residues. Germline V gene data show CDR1 as DFQATT and CDR2 as SNEGSKA (reference sequence). The CDR3 is CSALGGYEQYF. CDR3 bases: TGCAGTGCTCTGGGGGGGTACGAGCAGTACTTC.

This clone came up once. The rearrangement joins TRBV18 to TRBJ2-1; 9 bases match TRBD2. Germline CDR1 reads KGHSH; CDR2 reads LQKENI. This CDR3 contains 15 residues. V dropped 3 bases and J dropped 4; count of bases not matched to a gene: 4. The CDR3 sequence: CASSPWRGGYNEQFF. The CDR3 DNA reads as TGTGCCAGCTCACCTTGGCGGGGGGGGTACAATGAGCAGTTCTTC.

The chain couples TRBV30 to TRBJ2-2, with D tentatively TRBD2 (8 bases). The CDR3 spans 15 residues. CDR1 and CDR2 (germline): GTSNPN, SVGIG (reference sequence). Trimming took off 3 bases at V and 5 bases at J, with 16 bases between the two ends. The CDR3 DNA sequence: TGTGCCTGGAGCTCGGCGGGGGGACAGACCGGGGAGCTGTTTTTT. This gives the protein CAWSSAGGQTGELFF.

This clone turned up a few times. V gene TRBV7-3 combines with J gene TRBJ2-1; maybe TRBD2 (5 bases). CDR1 and CDR2 (germline): SGHTA, FQGTGA. This CDR3 spans 15 amino acids. V lost 4 bases to trimming and J lost 10 bases, with 20 bases between them. This CDR3 reads CASSWTGGQTREQFF. The CDR3 DNA reads as TGTGCCAGCAGCTGGACCGGAGGTCAAACTAGAGAGCAGTTCTTC.

The rearrangement uses TRBV5-1 and TRBJ2-6; TRBD2 matches 7 bases. CDR3 length: 15 amino acids. The V gene's germline CDR1 is SGHRS and CDR2 YFSETQ. The J segment lost 10 bases and the V segment lost 0 bases, leaving 7 bases of the junction unmatched. The DNA for the CDR3 is TGCGCCAGCAGCTTGGACGTTGAGCGGGGAAACGTCCTGACTTTC. Amino acid sequence: CASSLDVERGNVLTF.

The chain carries TRBV3-1 (or the pseudogene TRBV3-2) and TRBJ1-2; D unresolved. Trimming took off 3 bases at V and 6 bases at J, with 14 bases between the two ends. CDR1 and CDR2 (germline): LGHDT, YNNKEL (reference sequence). CDR3 length equals 14 residues. CDR3 residues: CASSQRGGADGYTF. The CDR3 coding sequence is TGTGCCAGCAGCCAGAGAGGAGGCGCTGATGGCTACACCTTC.

This clone was observed a single time. Additional DNA sequences in this sample encode the identical CDR3. J is TRBJ1-1 and V is TRBV6-5; possible D gene TRBD1, 5 bases. V was pared by 6 bases and J by 2 bases, with 7 bases between. This CDR3 comprises 12 residues. Germline loops: CDR1 MNHEY, CDR2 SVGAGI. This CDR3 is CASRTVNTEAFF. The CDR3 bases are TGTGCCAGCAGGACAGTTAACACTGAAGCTTTCTTT.